The entry below gives a single TCR beta chain sequence along with its context. This sample is drawn from a study of OX40 agonist ivuxolimab in advanced cancers. The V gene lost 0 bases and the J gene lost 4 bases, with 15 bases spanning the gap. Germline-derived CDR1 and CDR2 are SGHAT and FQNNGV. The CDR3 runs to 16 residues. Autoimmune disease history or systemic immunosuppression excluded patients. With baseline, cycle 4 day 1, and cycle 7 day 1 as timepoints, blood was sampled. The assay was immunoSEQ multiplex PCR, and TCRdb's table has in-frame clones only and misses some. Among some 16,000 clones listed, about 81% were seen once.

The chain combines TRBV11-2 with TRBJ2-5; weak D call: TRBD2 (6 bases). The sequence came from an adult with an advanced solid tumor such as melanoma, head and neck, liver or kidney cancer. Material: CD4+ or CD8+ T cells sorted from blood, obtained in a trial of the OX40 agonist ivuxolimab. Here the CDR3 DNA reads TGTGCCAGCAGCTTAGAAGTCCTCCCCGGGGGAGAGACCCAGTACTTC. The encoded protein is CASSLEVLPGGETQYF. Full variable domain (rest looked up from reference TRBV11-2 and TRBJ2-5): EAGVAQSPRYKIIEKRQSVAFWCNPISGHATLYWYQQILGQGPKLLIQFQNNGVVDDSQLPKDRFSAERLKGVDSTLKIQPAKLEDSAVYLCASSLEVLPGGETQYFGPGTRLLVL.